This is a list of T cell receptor beta chains from one sample in a study of T cells after yellow fever vaccination. TCRdb reprocessed the 5' RACE reads via MiXCR and lists one record per CDR3 protein. The sample holds some 350,000 distinct CDR3 sequences, around a tenth seen once. The sample was PBMCs, taken on the day of the first yellow fever vaccination. The source is a man aged 18 to 35 who received the YFV17D yellow fever vaccine. The CDR3 runs from the conserved cysteine through the conserved F or W. The D gene is left open where the match is weak. Some rows have no size entry. The others give once, few or many, or a class for an expanded clone.

NA	NA	TRBV5-1	TRBJ2-7	TGCGCCAGCAGCTTACGGACACTTCGAGACGAGCAGTACTTC	CASSLRTLRDEQYF
NA	NA	TRBV7-9	TRBJ2-1	TGTGCCAGCAGCTTAGCCCGTACAAGGTTATATGACAATGAGCAGTTCTTC	CASSLARTRLYDNEQFF
TRBD1	NA	TRBV25-1	TRBJ2-1	TGTGCCAGCAGTGAATACGGTTGGACAGGAGTGAACAATGAGCAGTTCTTC	CASSEYGWTGVNNEQFF
NA	few	TRBV3-1	TRBJ2-1	TGTGCCAGCAGCCAATACGGAGGCAGTACCTACAATGAGCAGTTCTTC	CASSQYGGSTYNEQFF
NA	NA	TRBV5-5	TRBJ2-3	TGTGCCAGCGGTTCCGGGGGCCTCTGGACAGATACGCAGTATTTT	CASGSGGLWTDTQYF
TRBD2	many	TRBV5-1	TRBJ2-1	TGCGCCAGCAGCAGAGCGGGGGTTACCTACAATGAGCAGTTCTTC	CASSRAGVTYNEQFF
TRBD2	few	TRBV5-1	TRBJ2-2	TGCGCCAGCAGTAACCGACTAGCGGGGGCTACGAACACCGGGGAGCTGTTTTTT	CASSNRLAGATNTGELFF
NA	few	TRBV21-1	TRBJ1-2	TGTGCCAGCAGCAAATGTCTCGGGCATCCCCTTTATGGCTACACCTTC	CASSKCLGHPLYGYTF
NA	NA	TRBV2	TRBJ1-2	TGTGCCAGCAGTGAAGCCAGGGGCGGCTACACCTTC	CASSEARGGYTF
TRBD1	NA	TRBV7-2	TRBJ1-5	TGTGCCAGCAGCGACCCCGGGACAGTTCAGCCCCAGCATTTT	CASSDPGTVQPQHF
NA	few	TRBV7-2	TRBJ2-1	TGTGCCAGCAGCCATCAGTACAATGAGCAGTTCTTC	CASSHQYNEQFF
NA	few	TRBV9	TRBJ1-3	TGTGCCAGCAGCGTCCTGAGCTCTGGAAACACCATATATTTT	CASSVLSSGNTIYF
TRBD2	few	TRBV29-1	TRBJ2-3	TGCAGCGTTGAAGTTTCGCGGGGGGCGCAAGATACGCAGTATTTT	CSVEVSRGAQDTQYF
TRBD1	few	TRBV4-1	TRBJ2-7	TGCGCCAGCAGCCCCTGGACAGGGCAGGTTTCGGGCGAGCAGTACTTC	CASSPWTGQVSGEQYF
NA	NA	TRBV20-1	TRBJ2-5	TGCAGTGCCGGCGGAGTGCCAGAGACCCAGTACTTC	CSAGGVPETQYF
NA	few	TRBV20-1	TRBJ2-5	TGCAGTGCTAGGAGGGGTGGAGAGACCCAGTACTTC	CSARRGGETQYF
NA	few	TRBV7-9	TRBJ1-5	TGTGCCATCGGGGACCGGTTGTCAGGCCGCGGGGGTCAGCCCCAGCATTTT	CAIGDRLSGRGGQPQHF
TRBD1	NA	TRBV5-1	TRBJ1-6	TGCGCCAGCAGCTTAGGACAGGTGAATTCACCCCTCCACTTT	CASSLGQVNSPLHF
TRBD1	NA	TRBV7-3	TRBJ1-1	TGTGCCAGCAGCTTACTCAACGGACAGGGGGTGAACACTGAAGCTTTCTTT	CASSLLNGQGVNTEAFF
TRBD2	few	TRBV7-3	TRBJ2-1	TGTGCCAGCAGCCGACTAGCGGGGGGTGGAAATGAGCAGTTCTTC	CASSRLAGGGNEQFF
NA	few	TRBV7-2	TRBJ2-5	TGTGCCAGCAGCACGCAACCGGGACACTTACAAGAGACCCAGTACTTC	CASSTQPGHLQETQYF
TRBD1	NA	TRBV24-1	TRBJ1-1	TGTGCCACCAGCGGGACAGGTGCAACTGAAGCTTTCTTT	CATSGTGATEAFF
NA	few	TRBV20-1	TRBJ1-5	TGCAGTGCCAAACCGGGGTATCAGCCCCAGCATTTT	CSAKPGYQPQHF
NA	few	TRBV5-5	TRBJ1-2	TGTGCCAGCAGCTTGGGTGCAGGGGCCTATGGCTACACCTTC	CASSLGAGAYGYTF
NA	NA	TRBV7-8	TRBJ2-1	TGTGCCAGCGGACCTTATTCTAATGAGCAGTTCTTC	CASGPYSNEQFF
TRBD1	NA	TRBV5-1	TRBJ2-3	TGCGCCAGCAGCTTGGAAGACAGGGTTGCAGATACGCAGTATTTT	CASSLEDRVADTQYF
TRBD1	few	TRBV5-1	TRBJ2-7	TGCGCCAGCAGCCCGGAGGGGACAGGTCGCTACGAGCAGTACTTC	CASSPEGTGRYEQYF
NA	many	TRBV19	TRBJ1-4	TGTGCCAGTAGTCCACAGGGATTGGGTAATGAAAAACTGTTTTTT	CASSPQGLGNEKLFF
NA	few	TRBV5-1	TRBJ2-5	TGCGCCAGCAGCCACCCGGGTAGGATCCAAGAGACCCAGTACTTC	CASSHPGRIQETQYF
TRBD2	NA	TRBV5-4	TRBJ2-1	TGTGCCAGCAGCGGAGCGGGGGGGCTAGCGGAGCAGTTCTTC	CASSGAGGLAEQFF
NA	NA	TRBV4-1	TRBJ1-3	TGCGCCAGCAGCCAAGAATGGCAGGTCGGTGGAAACACCATATATTTT	CASSQEWQVGGNTIYF
NA	few	TRBV6-2/TRBV6-3	TRBJ2-1	TGTGCCAGCAGTTACCCCTGGAGGCAGATGCAGTTCTTC	CASSYPWRQMQFF
TRBD1	NA	TRBV5-4	TRBJ2-5	TGTGCCAGCAGCCGGGGACAGATAGAGACCCAGTACTTC	CASSRGQIETQYF
TRBD1	few	TRBV4-1	TRBJ1-1	TGCGCCAGCAGCCAAGTGGGACAGGGTCAGGGTGAAGCTTTCTTT	CASSQVGQGQGEAFF
NA	many	TRBV12-3/TRBV12-4	TRBJ1-1	TGTGCCAGCAGTTACGCCCGCAACACTGAAGCTTTCTTT	CASSYARNTEAFF
NA	NA	TRBV7-6	TRBJ2-1	TGTGCCAGCAGCTCCACAGGGATGAGTAGTTCGGTGCAGTTCTTC	CASSSTGMSSSVQFF
TRBD1	few	TRBV12-3/TRBV12-4	TRBJ1-2	TGTGCCAGCAGTTTTGGGGACAGGGAAATCTATGGCTACACCTTC	CASSFGDREIYGYTF
TRBD1	few	TRBV20-1	TRBJ1-2	TGCAGTGCTAGTCACAGGGGCAACTATGGCTACACCTTC	CSASHRGNYGYTF
TRBD1	NA	TRBV27	TRBJ2-1	TGTGCCAGCAGGGGGACAGAGATCTACAATGAGCAGTTCTTC	CASRGTEIYNEQFF